This T cell receptor beta chain originates from a study of blood T cell repertoires in COVID-19. About the study: Sample material is recorded as cDNA or gDNA derived from T cells, B-cell-depleted T cells, or PBMCs.

The V gene lost 6 bases and the J gene lost 5 bases, with 13 bases spanning the gap. Germline V gene lookup returns CDR1 SGHTA and CDR2 FQGNSA. The CDR3 consists of 13 residues. Assay used: immunoSEQ multiplex PCR; TCRdb lists only in-frame clones, some missing. Of some 250,000 clones listed, about 90% are singletons. The chain joins TRBV7-2 to TRBJ2-5; D is possibly TRBD1 (6 bases). The receptor was derived from a human donor in a cohort exposed to, infected with or recovered from COVID-19 (not recorded which). The donor label of this sample is uncertain. Sequenced: PBMCs or T cells enriched from blood (not recorded which). The CDR3 is CASRKDSRETQYF. CDR3 bases: TGTGCCAGCAGAAAGGACAGCCGGGAGACCCAGTACTTC.